The table lists the clone carrying this T cell receptor beta chain with many counts. Its antigen is undetermined. The data were taken from a study of T-cell memory formation after mild COVID-19. Background on the study: TCR clusters were mostly confined to one donor each. Study-wide results and limits: A second wave expanding day 15 to 37 was CD4+-biased; contracting clones were balanced. Researchers report contracting CD4+ clones mostly in CM and EM, with CD8+ clones in EMRA.

The V gene lost 3 bases and the J gene lost 2 bases, with 9 bases spanning the gap. The germline V gene has CDR1 MRHNA and CDR2 SNTAGT. The CDR3 is 14 amino acids. Constant-segment-primed 5'RACE gave TCR alpha and TCR beta cDNA libraries with sample barcodes and UMIs. In TCRdb, the 5' RACE reads were re-called with MiXCR into one record per CDR3 protein. The sample consists of 250,000 to 350,000 distinct CDR3 sequences, around 15% of them appearing once. V is TRBV6-4 and J is TRBJ2-3, with D perhaps TRBD2 (6 bases). This TCR was recovered from a man aged 18 to 30 who had mild COVID-19 (a few samples of this study predate the infection). Cell type and time point are not known. The source material was PBMCs or a T cell subset sorted from them (not recorded which). The CDR3 DNA is TGTGCCAGCAGTGATGGGGGGACCACAGATACGCAGTATTTT. It translates to CASSDGGTTDTQYF.